This is a list of T cell receptor beta chains from one sample in a study of blood T cell repertoires in COVID-19. TCRdb's table, derived via immunoSEQ multiplex PCR, lists solely in-frame clones and lacks some. The table records about 350,000 clones, around 87% of them present only once. The specimen was peripheral blood. The receptors were gathered from a woman aged 45-59 years with COVID-19, enrolled during active disease. CDR3s include the opening cysteine and the closing phenylalanine or tryptophan. D genes are given only for firm matches. Not all rows give a size; the values are once, few, many and, for expanded clones, a class.

>TRBV18|TRBJ2-1|-|-
CASSPSPASYNEQFF
TGTGCCAGCTCACCATCACCAGCGAGCTACAATGAGCAGTTCTTC
>TRBV19|TRBJ2-4|TRBD2|-
CASSPQATSGPKNIQYF
TGTGCCAGTAGCCCCCAAGCCACTAGCGGTCCCAAAAACATTCAGTACTTC
>TRBV5-1|TRBJ1-1|TRBD1|-
CASSGRQGGDTEAFF
TGCGCCAGCAGCGGACGACAGGGTGGGGACACTGAAGCTTTCTTT
>TRBV30|TRBJ2-5|-|once
CAWSVGVLQETQYF
TGTGCCTGGAGTGTCGGGGTGCTCCAAGAGACCCAGTACTTC
>TRBV3-1/TRBV3-2|TRBJ2-3|TRBD2|-
CASSPGLAGGIDTQYF
TGTGCCAGCAGCCCTGGACTAGCGGGAGGGATAGATACGCAGTATTTT
>TRBV11-2|TRBJ2-4|TRBD1|-
CASSLAGQGTNIQYF
TGTGCCAGCAGCTTAGCGGGACAGGGAACAAACATTCAGTACTTC
>TRBV13|TRBJ2-5|-|-
CASSSSPGSDNQETQYF
TGTGCCAGCAGCTCCAGCCCGGGTAGCGACAACCAAGAGACCCAGTACTTC
>TRBV5-1|TRBJ1-3|TRBD1|-
CASSLVGQGFGNTIYF
TGCGCCAGCAGCTTGGTGGGACAGGGTTTCGGAAACACCATATATTTT
>TRBV19|TRBJ1-5|-|-
CASSVSGGNQPQHF
TGTGCCAGTAGTGTCAGTGGAGGGAATCAGCCCCAGCATTTT
>TRBV12-3/TRBV12-4|TRBJ2-1|TRBD2|-
CASSSVAGIALF
TGTGCCAGCAGTTCGGTAGCGGGAATCGCCCTCTTC
>TRBV9|TRBJ2-3|TRBD2|few
CASSLLAGVTDTQYF
TGTGCCAGCAGCCTCCTAGCGGGGGTCACAGATACGCAGTATTTT
>TRBV18|TRBJ1-2|TRBD1|few
CASSPIMTGSDGYTF
TGTGCCAGCTCACCCATAATGACAGGGTCGGATGGCTACACCTTC
>TRBV29-1|TRBJ1-1|-|-
CSVAEGRNTEAFF
TGCAGCGTAGCTGAGGGCAGGAACACTGAAGCTTTCTTT
>TRBV10-3|TRBJ1-5|TRBD1|-
CATRDRGNQPQHF
TGTGCCACCAGGGACAGGGGGAATCAGCCCCAGCATTTT
>TRBV5-4|TRBJ1-4|-|-
CASSPGGGTTNEKLFF
TGTGCCAGCAGCCCGGGGGGGGGAACAACTAATGAAAAACTGTTTTTT
>TRBV27|TRBJ1-1|-|-
CASSLFSRGNTEAFF
TGTGCCAGCAGTTTATTTTCCAGGGGAAACACTGAAGCTTTCTTT
>TRBV18|TRBJ1-2|TRBD1|-
CASSPQAQGDFGYTF
TGTGCCAGCTCACCCCAGGCACAGGGGGACTTCGGCTACACCTTC
>TRBV11-2|TRBJ2-7|TRBD1|-
CASRTTGGSYEQYF
TGTGCCAGCAGAACAACAGGGGGTTCCTACGAGCAGTACTTC
>TRBV24-1|TRBJ2-1|TRBD1|-
CATSDPSWTGHLYNEQFF
TGTGCCACCAGTGACCCCTCCTGGACAGGGCATCTCTACAATGAGCAGTTCTTC
>TRBV16|TRBJ1-1|-|-
CASSPPRGGNTEAFF
TGTGCCAGCAGCCCGCCCCGGGGGGGGAACACTGAAGCTTTCTTT
>TRBV4-1|TRBJ1-5|-|-
CASSQRADSNQPQHF
TGCGCCAGCAGCCAACGTGCGGATAGCAATCAGCCCCAGCATTTT
>TRBV4-3|TRBJ1-1|-|-
CASSQDRSRGFTEAFF
TGCGCCAGCAGCCAAGATCGGTCAAGAGGGTTCACTGAAGCTTTCTTT
>TRBV7-9|TRBJ2-3|TRBD2|-
CASSLGTSGSTDTQYF
TGTGCCAGCAGCTTAGGGACTAGCGGGAGCACAGATACGCAGTATTTT
>TRBV27|TRBJ2-1|TRBD2|-
CASSFPSGRKNEQFF
TGTGCCAGCAGTTTCCCTAGCGGGAGGAAAAATGAGCAGTTCTTC
>TRBV11-3|TRBJ2-7|-|few
CASSSDEQYF
TGTGCCAGCAGCTCAGACGAGCAGTACTTC
>TRBV11-1|TRBJ2-3|-|-
CASSFFVAGGTDTQYF
TGTGCCAGCAGCTTTTTTGTCGCCGGGGGAACAGATACGCAGTATTTT
>TRBV10-2|TRBJ2-1|TRBD2|once
CASIRGVRGGSYNEQFF
TGCGCCAGCATCCGCGGGGTCCGGGGGGGCTCCTACAATGAGCAGTTCTTC
>TRBV11-3|TRBJ2-7|TRBD1|-
CASSSRQGGSYEQYF
TGTGCCAGCAGCTCGCGACAGGGGGGTTCCTACGAGCAGTACTTC
>TRBV3-1/TRBV3-2|TRBJ2-5|TRBD2|few
CASSPNLAGVGETQYF
TGTGCCAGCAGCCCCAACCTTGCGGGAGTGGGAGAGACCCAGTACTTC
>TRBV2|TRBJ2-2|TRBD1|-
CASNRQGLARGTGELFF
TGTGCCAGCAACCGACAGGGGTTAGCTCGGGGCACCGGGGAGCTGTTTTTT
>TRBV9|TRBJ2-5|-|-
CASSVGGAGETQYF
TGTGCCAGCAGCGTCGGAGGGGCGGGGGAGACCCAGTACTTC
>TRBV18|TRBJ1-5|TRBD1|-
CASSPQFLQGSGQPQHF
TGTGCCAGCTCACCACAGTTCCTACAGGGGTCGGGTCAGCCCCAGCATTTT
>TRBV3-1/TRBV3-2|TRBJ2-5|-|once
CASSQDWDLSSETQYF
TGTGCCAGCAGCCAAGATTGGGACTTATCATCGGAGACCCAGTACTTC
>TRBV9|TRBJ2-5|TRBD1|-
CASSGGQGETQYF
TGTGCCAGCAGCGGGGGACAGGGGGAGACCCAGTACTTC
>TRBV29-1|TRBJ1-1|TRBD1|few
CSVGQGSTEAFF
TGCAGCGTGGGACAGGGGAGCACTGAAGCTTTCTTT
>TRBV30|TRBJ1-4|-|-
CAWLNEKLFF
TGTGCCTGGCTGAATGAAAAACTGTTTTTT
>TRBV3-1/TRBV3-2|TRBJ2-5|TRBD2|-
CASGTSGSRKTQYF
TGTGCCAGCGGAACTAGCGGGAGTAGGAAGACCCAGTACTTC
>TRBV29-1|TRBJ1-1|TRBD1|-
CSVTDRGRSITEAFF
TGCAGCGTTACTGACAGGGGCCGGAGTATCACTGAAGCTTTCTTT
>TRBV30|TRBJ2-7|-|-
CAWSGTLYEQYF
TGTGCCTGGAGCGGGACACTCTACGAGCAGTACTTC
>TRBV19|TRBJ1-1|-|-
CASRMGVGTEAFF
TGTGCCAGTAGAATGGGCGTGGGCACTGAAGCTTTCTTT
>TRBV7-9|TRBJ2-7|-|-
CASSFSSDSYEQYF
TGTGCCAGCAGCTTCTCTAGCGACTCCTACGAGCAGTACTTC